This entry is about one TCR beta chain. Each ophthalmopathy patient scored at least 3 on the Clinical Activity Score and at least 4 on NOSPECS grade, with duration under 3 months. Uncontrolled infections, other autoimmune diseases, pregnancy or lactation led to exclusion of patients. Source material for PBMCs was about 10 ml fresh peripheral blood. RNA transcripts yielded amplified TCR beta CDR3 regions. The primer set for the first-round RT-PCR of the TCR CDR3 was HTBI. TCRdb reprocessed the multiplex PCR reads with MiXCR, giving one entry per CDR3 protein. This sample has roughly 250,000 distinct CDR3 sequences, with over 20% found just once. This sample was included in a study of T cells in Graves' hyperthyroidism and ophthalmopathy. The germline gives CDR1 SQVTM, CDR2 ANQGSEA. V shed 7 bases and J shed 4 bases, with 17 bases lying between them. This CDR3 has 14 residues.

The V call is TRBV29-1, the J call TRBJ1-3; D is uncertain. The sample taken for sequencing was blood. The origin of this receptor is a man younger than 45 with Graves' ophthalmopathy. In nucleotides, the CDR3 is TGCAGCGGTGCCCTAGGTTTCGGGGGAAACACCATATATTTT. This encodes CSGALGFGGNTIYF.